Listed below are T cell receptor beta chains from one sample, sequenced in a study of early stage breast cancer tumors. The data were produced by immunoSEQ multiplex PCR, yet TCRdb's version contains in-frame clones alone and is incomplete. The sample includes about 50,000 clones, about three quarters of them seen just once. The sample comprised blood. These receptors were obtained from a person aged 35-50 years with breast cancer. Both conserved end residues are part of each CDR3. D genes are given only for firm matches. Clone size appears in some rows only: once, few, many, or a class for an expanded clone.

CAWSALVGSSGNTIYF,NA,NA,TRBJ1-3,TRBV30
CASSGQGAGEQYF,NA,TRBD1,TRBJ2-7,TRBV6-5
CAWAGRTGYEQYF,NA,NA,TRBJ2-7,TRBV30
CAISGLAGSYEQYF,once,TRBD2,TRBJ2-7,TRBV10-3
CASSLSGLARAGELFF,once,TRBD2,TRBJ2-2,TRBV5-4
CASSRTLGTYEQYF,NA,NA,TRBJ2-7,TRBV5-8
CASSENGGRAQYF,NA,TRBD2,TRBJ2-5,TRBV6-1
CASSLGEKLFF,once,NA,TRBJ1-4,TRBV5-1
CASSSGAGGFVVYEQFF,NA,TRBD2,TRBJ2-1,TRBV7-9
CASSRGGRYTYNEQFF,NA,NA,TRBJ2-1,TRBV13
CASSTLSTGELFF,once,NA,TRBJ2-2,TRBV21-1
CASGGQGNQPQHF,NA,TRBD1,TRBJ1-5,TRBV12-5
CATEGSNYGYTF,NA,NA,TRBJ1-2,TRBV6-5
CASSQEWGIAIYEQYF,few,NA,TRBJ2-7,TRBV4-1
CASSQRRDFDEQYF,NA,NA,TRBJ2-7,TRBV4-2
CASSLEVDRTEAFF,NA,NA,TRBJ1-1,TRBV7-9
CASRAFGLGNEKLFF,NA,NA,TRBJ1-4,TRBV6-1
CASQGPRKAFF,NA,NA,TRBJ1-1,TRBV2
CASSLGRTSYEQYF,NA,NA,TRBJ2-7,TRBV5-1
CASSPGTGGGWELFF,NA,TRBD1,TRBJ2-2,TRBV5-4
CASSLEGGGQPQHF,NA,NA,TRBJ1-5,TRBV27
CASSAGPSGLNTEAFF,NA,NA,TRBJ1-1,TRBV10-2
CASSVSGTPKETQYF,NA,NA,TRBJ2-5,TRBV27
CASSLDSGTEQYF,NA,NA,TRBJ2-7,TRBV11-2
CASSDRGLSGNTIYF,NA,NA,TRBJ1-3,TRBV2
CASSPANTDTQYF,once,NA,TRBJ2-3,TRBV18
CASSIISGSSSEQYF,NA,TRBD2,TRBJ2-7,TRBV19
CASSPLQGPLTYEQYF,NA,NA,TRBJ2-7,TRBV11-2
CASSGDAGTIF,NA,NA,TRBJ2-4,TRBV9
CASSIEGVRDEQFF,NA,NA,TRBJ2-1,TRBV19
CASSLGVVTADGYTF,once,NA,TRBJ1-2,TRBV5-1